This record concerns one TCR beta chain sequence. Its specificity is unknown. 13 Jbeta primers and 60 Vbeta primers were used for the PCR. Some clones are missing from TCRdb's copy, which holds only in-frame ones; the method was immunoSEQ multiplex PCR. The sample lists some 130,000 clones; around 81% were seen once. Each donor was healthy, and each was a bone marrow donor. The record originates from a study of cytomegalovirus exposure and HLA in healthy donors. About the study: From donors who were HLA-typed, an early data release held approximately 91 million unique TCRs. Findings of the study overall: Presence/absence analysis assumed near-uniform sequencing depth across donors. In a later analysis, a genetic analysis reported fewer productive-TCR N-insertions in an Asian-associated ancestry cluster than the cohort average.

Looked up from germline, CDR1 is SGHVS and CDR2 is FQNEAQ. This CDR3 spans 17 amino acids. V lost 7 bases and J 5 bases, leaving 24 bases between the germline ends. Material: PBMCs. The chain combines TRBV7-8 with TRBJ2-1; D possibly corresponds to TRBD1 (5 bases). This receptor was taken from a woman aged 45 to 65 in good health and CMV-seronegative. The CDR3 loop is CASIRSRALTTNNEQFF. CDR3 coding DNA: TGTGCCAGCATCAGATCCAGGGCCCTCACCACGAACAATGAGCAGTTCTTC.